The present T cell receptor (beta chain) was sequenced within a study of shared clonotypes between healthy human individuals (dated by TCRdb to the early 2020s). Study-wide context: A couple of women and three men aged 18 to 49 years were included in the cohort. Each donor's leukapheresis produced roughly between roughly 0.94 and 9.5 billion PBMCs. For each donor, CD4 naive and CD4 memory were each run on three plates, CD8 naive on two plates, and CD8 memory on one plate. To estimate repertoire size and how much clonotypes are shared between individuals, the study performed deep sequencing of blood TCR repertoires from roughly five healthy adults. To increase sequencing depth and limit assay-specific biases, TCR repertoire library preparation and sequencing were carried out by different laboratories using diverse techniques. Here is what the overall study found, with its caveats: Pairwise subsampling led to the expectation that sequencing depth would affect the degree of clonotype sharing among donors. Compared with non-shared clonotypes, clonotypes shared by all four sorted-subset donors had higher generation probabilities. Larger estimated clonotype richness was generally found for naive subsets than for memory subsets. Because the study included a small number of donors, the genetic and exposure-history diversity represented was limited. Rarefaction of sorted-subset datasets indicated incomplete sequencing despite the large sequencing depth. Sampling was limited to blood, and TCR repertoires in tissue likely differ from TCR repertoires in blood. Approximately 4.8% of naive CD4, around 4% of naive CD8, about 2.1% of memory CD4, and over 0.35% of memory CD8 clonotypes were shared across several donors.

Of note for this clone: Its antigen has not been determined. No base quality information exists; no much larger clone differs at one position.

TCR CDR3 regions were amplified from genomic DNA by multiplex PCR using the deep immunoSEQ assay. Extracted genomic DNA from each cell subset was distributed evenly across all wells of several immunoSEQ 96-well plates, and each plate was treated as a replicate. For sorted subsets, roughly 200 ng of genomic DNA, equivalent to roughly 30,000 T cell genomes, went into each replicate PCR. Purified libraries were measured with a Qubit 3.0 fluorometer, size-checked on a Bioanalyzer 2100, and measured again with the KAPA Library Quantification kit. Every immunoSEQ 96-well plate was sequenced on a dedicated single-read 150-cycle Illumina NextSeq 550 flow cell. From the authors' description of their analysis: Because only junctional sequences without quality scores were contained in the immunoSEQ output, filtering matching that applied to full-length reads could not be performed. To assign V/J genes and CDR3, sequences were annotated against IMGT germline references using PyIR, a Python wrapper for IgBLAST v1.9. Reads with weak V/J assignments (E-value above 1e-6), missing CDR3, stop codons, out-of-frame junctions, or ambiguous translated residues were removed. V3J clonotypes were defined by identical inferred V gene, J gene, and CDR3 amino acid sequence. Percentage overlap between repertoires was calculated by dividing the number of shared unique clonotypes by the size of the smaller repertoire. Three approaches were used to assess repertoire richness: RTK rarefaction, the Chao1 estimator, and Recon v2.1 estimates of unobserved clonotypes. For all TCRbeta clonotypes obtained by the gDNA method from a few donors, generation probabilities were computed with OLGA. TCRdb limited this immuneACCESS table to in-frame rearrangements with V and J called. A share of clones is missing; checked studies link under half to unresolved V genes, and the rest is unexplained. The V and J calls and the clone size are those of that table, but D and trimming were determined from the DNA. The sample table contains about 600,000 clones; only one count was recorded for roughly 98% of them. 0.3% of the sample goes to the ten largest clones.

CD8 naive samples consisted of CD45RO-negative cells that were positively selected for CCR7, yielding a CD45RA+CCR7+ population without TemRA cells. Donors were healthy HIV-negative adults with no recently reported acute infections or vaccinations. Every donor was a Caucasian adult living in Nashville, Tennessee, USA. Blood was collected by leukapheresis, and PBMCs were isolated by Ficoll-Histopaque density gradient centrifugation and then cryopreserved in liquid nitrogen vapor phase. Analytical flow cytometry was used to check the purity and quantity of every magnetically sorted T cell population. From each sorted fraction, genomic DNA was isolated and quantified by UV absorbance on a Nanodrop 2000c. V ends up 0 bases short and J 5 bases short, with an unmatched junction base count of 6. CDR3 length: 15 amino acids, cysteine to phenylalanine. Just the 45-base CDR3 DNA is kept, in frame starting at base 1. CDR1 SGHDN and CDR2 FVKESK were looked up in the germline V gene.

Material for sequencing was naive CD8+ T cells sorted from blood. The cell subset or site tag for this specimen amounts to: CD45RA+CCR7+. The V and J segments used are TRBV14 and TRBJ2-7, with TRBD2 identical over 8 junction bases. The receptor's source is a young man in good health. The CDR3 region reads CASSQDSGTANEQYF. The DNA sequence reads TGTGCCAGCAGCCAAGATAGCGGGACCGCTAACGAGCAGTACTTC.